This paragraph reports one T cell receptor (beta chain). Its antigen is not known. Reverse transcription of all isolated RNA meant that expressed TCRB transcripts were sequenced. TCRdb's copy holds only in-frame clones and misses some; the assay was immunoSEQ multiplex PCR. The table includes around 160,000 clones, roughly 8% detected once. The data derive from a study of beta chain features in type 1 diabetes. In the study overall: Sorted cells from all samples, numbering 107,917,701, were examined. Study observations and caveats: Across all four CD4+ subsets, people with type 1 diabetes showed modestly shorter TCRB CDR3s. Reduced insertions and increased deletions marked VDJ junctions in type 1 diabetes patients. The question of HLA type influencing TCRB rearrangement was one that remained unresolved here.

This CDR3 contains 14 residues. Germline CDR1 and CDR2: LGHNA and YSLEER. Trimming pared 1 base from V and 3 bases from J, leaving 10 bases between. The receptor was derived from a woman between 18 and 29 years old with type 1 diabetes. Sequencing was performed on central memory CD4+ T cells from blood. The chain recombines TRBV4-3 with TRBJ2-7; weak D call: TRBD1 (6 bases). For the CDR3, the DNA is TGCGCCAGCAGCCAAGGGCAGGGGTTCTACGAGCAGTACTTC. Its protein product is CASSQGQGFYEQYF.